This T cell receptor beta chain is drawn from a study of T cell repertoires and HLA-DP antigens. Study-wide background: Transduced HeLa cells presented HLA-DP to CD4+ T cells.

Amplification used primers for 54 TRBV and 13 TRBJ segments. Generated by immunoSEQ multiplex PCR, the TCRdb table keeps only in-frame clones and is missing some. This table has approximately 110,000 clones, approximately 92% appearing once. Untouched CD4+ T cells were bead-isolated from PBMC at about 97.7% purity. With regard to this clone: Its antigen is not identified.

The material sequenced was CD4+ T cells from PBMCs. This sequence was found in a woman aged 18-30 years in good health and CMV-seronegative.

CDR3 bases: TGCGCCAGCAGCTTGATCGAGCGGGCCGGGGAGCTGTTTTTT. Translating gives CASSLIERAGELFF. This chain links TRBV5-1 with TRBJ2-2; perhaps TRBD2 as D (6 bases). Germline V CDR1 and CDR2: SGHRS, YFSETQ. CDR3 length equals 14 residues. V was pared by 1 base and J by 6 bases, with 10 bases between.